Here is one T cell receptor (beta chain) with its context. The record originates from a study of shared clonotypes between healthy human individuals. Profiled with immunoSEQ multiplex PCR; TCRdb holds only in-frame clones, not every one. Of some 1,600,000 clones in the sample, approximately 98% were seen once. The ends lost 5 bases at V and 0 bases at J; junction bases unmatched: 3. From germline, CDR1 is SGHNT and CDR2 YENEEA. This CDR3 is 16 amino acids long. The source is a man younger than 40 in good health. What was sequenced was naive CD4+ T cells sorted from blood. Subset indicated: CD45RA+ positively selected. This chain links TRBV11-3 with TRBJ2-1, with 11 bases matching TRBD1. In nucleotides, the CDR3 is TGTGCCAGCAGCCCCGGGACAGGGGGCTCCTACAATGAGCAGTTCTTC. It specifies CASSPGTGGSYNEQFF.